This TCR beta chain was recovered during a study of cytomegalovirus exposure and HLA in healthy donors. Study conclusions and caveats: Sequencing likely caused a cluster of highly shared sequence variants.

J was trimmed by 4 bases and V by 4 bases; bases with no gene match: 5. The CDR3 sequence is 16 residues long. Germline V gene lookup returns CDR1 MRHNA and CDR2 SNTAGT. Both 60 Vbeta primers and 13 Jbeta primers went into the PCR. This table comes from immunoSEQ multiplex PCR, and its TCRdb copy is limited to in-frame clones, with some not included. The table shows fewer than 130,000 clones, with roughly 71% occurring only once. When sampled, the donors appeared nominally healthy, though they likely had unrecorded immune exposures. As regards this clone: Its specificity is unknown.

What was sequenced was PBMCs. The chain is built from TRBV6-4 and TRBJ2-3, with 13 nucleotides matching TRBD2. The clonotype was recovered from a middle-aged man in good health and CMV-seropositive. The chain's CDR3 is CASSGPGLAGPDTQYF. CDR3 DNA sequence: TGTGCCAGCAGTGGGCCGGGACTAGCGGGACCAGATACGCAGTATTTT.